The clone carrying this T cell receptor beta chain was counted a few times. This specimen comes from a study of T cell repertoires in cytomegalovirus infection. Study details: An indication of both CMV infection and matching HLA type came from public TCR beta signatures.

The CDR3 is made up of 15 amino acids. V gave up 6 bases and J gave up 7 bases; unmatched junction bases: 7. CDR1 SNHLY and CDR2 FYNNEI come from the germline V gene. TCRdb reprocessed the reads via MiXCR and lists one record per CDR3 protein. The sample lists roughly 720,000 distinct CDR3 sequences, roughly a third occurring once. The sequenced material came from PBMCs. This chain uses TRBV2 with TRBJ2-2, with TRBD1 matching over 11 bases. This TCR was sampled from a human donor in good health (CMV status not recorded). Some clones in this sample may be carry-over from other donors' samples. The DNA of the CDR3 is TGTGCCAGCAGATCCGGGACAGGGGGTCACGGGGAGCTGTTTTTT. It is translated as CASRSGTGGHGELFF.